This is a list of T cell receptor beta chains from one sample in a study of cytomegalovirus exposure and HLA in healthy donors. TCRdb's copy holds only in-frame clones and misses some; the assay was immunoSEQ multiplex PCR. The table has 100,000 to 150,000 clones, about 73% seen once; the top ten hold about 6%. Sequenced: PBMCs. These receptors all come from a woman aged 50 to 65 in good health and CMV-seropositive. CDR3s include the opening cysteine and the closing phenylalanine or tryptophan. The order of the fields is clone size, J gene, D gene, V gene, CDR3 DNA, CDR3 protein. A D gene is named only where the DNA matches it firmly. Clone size is given for some rows only: seen once, a few or many times, or a class if the clone is expanded.

>.|TRBJ2-5|.|TRBV10-3
TGTGCCATCAGTGAGTCAGGGGCAGGGGAAAAAGAGACCCAGTACTTC
CAISESGAGEKETQYF
>few|TRBJ1-6|TRBD1|TRBV7-6
TGTGCCAGCAGCAAGGGACAGGAAAATTCACCCCTCCACTTT
CASSKGQENSPLHF
>.|TRBJ2-1|TRBD2|TRBV2
TGTGCCACATATAGCGGGTTCTCTGATGAGCAGTTCTTC
CATYSGFSDEQFF
>.|TRBJ2-7|TRBD1|TRBV18
TGTGCCAGCTCACAATCCCAGGGACAGTCCTACGAGCAGTACTTC
CASSQSQGQSYEQYF
>few|TRBJ2-5|.|TRBV19
TGTGCCAGTAGTATCTGGCTGCAAGAGACCCAGTACTTC
CASSIWLQETQYF
>.|TRBJ1-2|.|TRBV7-6
TGTGCCAGCAGCGAGAGAGGGAACTATGGCTACACCTTC
CASSERGNYGYTF
>.|TRBJ2-3|.|TRBV9
TGTGCCAGCAGCGTATGGGAGCGCGATACGCAGTATTTT
CASSVWERDTQYF
>.|TRBJ2-3|TRBD1|TRBV2
TGTGCCAGCCGCCGGGACAGGGGAGAGGCAGATACGCAGTATTTT
CASRRDRGEADTQYF
>.|TRBJ2-3|.|TRBV4-3
TGCGCCAGCAGCCAAGCGGGCGGGGTTGAAATCACAGATACGCAGTATTTT
CASSQAGGVEITDTQYF
>.|TRBJ2-5|.|TRBV6-1
TGTGCCAGCAGTGACGAGGTTCAAGAGACCCAGTACTTC
CASSDEVQETQYF
>.|TRBJ1-2|.|TRBV5-6
TGTGCCAGCAGCTTGACAGCCCATTTGGCCTACGGCTACACCTTC
CASSLTAHLAYGYTF
>few|TRBJ1-5|TRBD1|TRBV6-5
TGTGCCAGCAGGCGACAGGGGGAACAGCCCCAGCATTTT
CASRRQGEQPQHF
>.|TRBJ2-3|.|TRBV7-9
TGTGCCAGCAGCCTAATGAGGTCAGATACGCAGTATTTT
CASSLMRSDTQYF
>few|TRBJ1-2|TRBD1|TRBV7-8
TGTGCCAGCAGCTTAGTCGTGGGGACAGGGGGCAGGGGCTACACCTTC
CASSLVVGTGGRGYTF
>.|TRBJ1-1|.|TRBV29-1
TGCAGCGTTTACTATGTAGAAGCTTTCTTT
CSVYYVEAFF
>.|TRBJ1-5|.|TRBV15
TGTGCCACCAGCAGAGATCACGCCCAGATAATTGATCAGCCCCAGCATTTT
CATSRDHAQIIDQPQHF
>.|TRBJ2-7|TRBD1|TRBV12-5
TGTGCTAGTGGTTTGGGACAGGGGGTATCGGTGCAGTACTTC
CASGLGQGVSVQYF
>.|TRBJ2-5|.|TRBV20-1
TGCAGTGCTAGACCCGGAGAGACCCAGTACTTC
CSARPGETQYF
>few|TRBJ1-4|TRBD1|TRBV6-1
TGTGCCAGCAGGGAGCCGGGACAGGCTAATGAAAAACTGTTTTTT
CASREPGQANEKLFF
>.|TRBJ1-5|.|TRBV30
TGTGCCTGGAGTGTAGGGGGTGCGCCCCAGCATTTT
CAWSVGGAPQHF
>.|TRBJ2-1|TRBD2|TRBV4-3
TGCGCCAGCAGCCAAGAGGGGCTAGCGGGCGCCTACAATGAGCAGTTCTTC
CASSQEGLAGAYNEQFF
>few|TRBJ1-1|.|TRBV6-1
TGTGCCAGCAGTGTCGGCGGCAGGGCCACTGAAGCTTTCTTT
CASSVGGRATEAFF
>.|TRBJ1-5|TRBD1|TRBV27
TGTGCCAGCAGGTCTTCCGGGACAGGTAATCAGCCCCAGCATTTT
CASRSSGTGNQPQHF
>.|TRBJ1-3|.|TRBV5-6
TGTGCCAGCAGCCCTGGGGAGAAAAGCTCTGGAAACACCATATATTTT
CASSPGEKSSGNTIYF
>few|TRBJ1-5|TRBD1|TRBV11-2
TGTGCCAGCAGCTTAGGGACAGGCAAGGATCAGCCCCAGCATTTT
CASSLGTGKDQPQHF
>.|TRBJ1-3|TRBD1|TRBV5-8
TGTGCCAGCAGCCCGAACCCTGCCCTTACAGGGGGCCGTGGAAACACCATATATTTT
CASSPNPALTGGRGNTIYF
>few|TRBJ1-6|.|TRBV14
TGTGCCAGCAGCCAAGCAGGAACACCCCTCCACTTT
CASSQAGTPLHF
>.|TRBJ2-3|.|TRBV7-4
TGTGCCAGCGGGGGGGCCGTGGCCACAGATACGCAGTATTTT
CASGGAVATDTQYF
>few|TRBJ2-2|.|TRBV18
TGTGCCAGCTCACCCCGGGGGTCGATCACCGGGGAGCTGTTTTTT
CASSPRGSITGELFF
>.|TRBJ2-7|TRBD1|TRBV10-3
TGTGCCATCAGTGAGGGGACAGGGGGGGAGCAGTACTTC
CAISEGTGGEQYF
>.|TRBJ1-1|TRBD1|TRBV19
TGTGCCAGTAGTACCTTCCGGACAGGGCGGTCCACTGAAGCTTTCTTT
CASSTFRTGRSTEAFF
>.|TRBJ2-1|.|TRBV11-2
TGTGCCAGCAGCTTAGGTGAAAGGAGCCTGTTCTTC
CASSLGERSLFF
>few|TRBJ1-3|.|TRBV19
TGTGCCAGTACGGCCAGGAACCCCGGAAACACCATATATTTT
CASTARNPGNTIYF
>.|TRBJ1-2|.|TRBV30
TGTGCCTGGAGTCAGGGAAATCACGGCTACACCTTC
CAWSQGNHGYTF
>.|TRBJ1-4|.|TRBV19
TGTGCCAGTGGGGAGAGGCCAACTAATGAAAAACTGTTTTTT
CASGERPTNEKLFF
>.|TRBJ2-7|.|TRBV27
TGTGCCAGCAGTTTTTTCTCACAGGGAACCTACGAGCAGTACTTC
CASSFFSQGTYEQYF
>.|TRBJ2-1|TRBD2|TRBV4-1
TGCGCCAGCAGCCAAGTTTACGCTAGCGGGGACAACAATGAGCAGTTCTTC
CASSQVYASGDNNEQFF
>few|TRBJ2-1|TRBD2|TRBV29-1
TGCAGCGTTGCGGCGGGGGGGCCGAATGAGCAGTTCTTC
CSVAAGGPNEQFF
>.|TRBJ2-7|.|TRBV11-3
TGTGCCAGCAGCTTTAGTTCCTACGAGCAGTACTTC
CASSFSSYEQYF
>.|TRBJ1-1|TRBD1|TRBV19
TGTGCCAGTAGTACCCGGACAGGGCCCGCGAACACTGAAGCTTTCTTT
CASSTRTGPANTEAFF
>.|TRBJ2-7|.|TRBV30
TGTGCCTGGGGGCCTGAGGAGCAGTACTTC
CAWGPEEQYF
>.|TRBJ2-3|.|TRBV5-4
TGTGCCAGCAGCTTGAGGTCGGGGGTCCGCACAGATACGCAGTATTTT
CASSLRSGVRTDTQYF
>.|TRBJ1-2|.|TRBV30
TGTGCCTGGAGTGTACCTGGAGGGTTTCACTACACCTTC
CAWSVPGGFHYTF
>.|TRBJ2-5|.|TRBV15
TGTGCCACCAGCAGAGACTCCCAAAGAGCCCAGTACTTC
CATSRDSQRAQYF
>.|TRBJ2-7|TRBD2|TRBV5-4
TGTGCCAGCAGCCAATCACTAGCGGGGGGGCGCGAGCAGTACTTC
CASSQSLAGGREQYF
>.|TRBJ1-2|.|TRBV4-1
TGCGCCAGCAGCCAGCCCTCCAGGGGTACCAAGGAGAGCTACACCTTC
CASSQPSRGTKESYTF
>.|TRBJ2-2|.|TRBV11-3
TGTGCCAGCAGCTTAGAGCGCAGGGTGGTCGACACCGGGGAGCTGTTTTTT
CASSLERRVVDTGELFF
>.|TRBJ2-5|.|TRBV9
TGTGCCAGCAGCGTATGGGGGGCGGGGGAGGGGGAGACCCAGTACTTC
CASSVWGAGEGETQYF
>once|TRBJ1-6|.|TRBV4-2
TGTGCCAGCAGCCCGCGGGAGAAGGATTCACCCCTCCACTTT
CASSPREKDSPLHF
>once|TRBJ1-5|TRBD1|TRBV6-5
TGTGCCAGCAGACTACAGGGGGATCAGCCCCAGCATTTT
CASRLQGDQPQHF
>.|TRBJ2-3|.|TRBV11-3
TGTGCCAGCAGCTTAGAGCCGGGCACAGATACGCAGTATTTT
CASSLEPGTDTQYF
>.|TRBJ1-2|.|TRBV30
TGTGCCTGGAATCGGGAAAACTATGGCTACACCTTC
CAWNRENYGYTF